The sequence of this T cell receptor beta chain was determined in a study of PD-1 blockade in mismatch repair-deficient tumors. Study-wide findings and caveats: Tumor-resident clones, often absent from pretreatment blood, expanded after pembrolizumab and then contracted.

TCR sequencing covered a few patients who responded to pembrolizumab. The repertoire was sequenced with immunoSEQ multiplex PCR; TCRdb's copy has only in-frame clones and lacks some. In the table there are approximately 80,000 clones, roughly 80% of which are singletons. In regard to this clone: Antigen: not known.

The sample was peripheral blood, taken 44 weeks after starting pembrolizumab. The receptor comes from an adult with mismatch repair-deficient cancer.

The CDR3 DNA sequence: TGTGCCAGTGGCTCCGGGGGACTAGCGGTTGGGGAGACCCAGTACTTC. Protein sequence: CASGSGGLAVGETQYF. This rearrangement joins TRBV19 to TRBJ2-5, with TRBD2 matching over 11 bases. The length of the CDR3 is 16 residues. V was pared by 8 bases and J by 5 bases, with 13 bases of the junction left unmatched. The germline gives CDR1 LNHDA, CDR2 SQIVND (reference sequence).